This T cell receptor (beta chain) was sequenced for a study of shared clonotypes between healthy human individuals. Overall study context: Researchers assigned three CD4 naive, three CD4 memory, two CD8 naive and one CD8 memory plate to each donor. Study-level results: Tissue TCR repertoires likely differ from these blood-only repertoires.

As regards this clone: What it recognizes is unknown.

Trimming cost V 5 bases and J 6 bases; bases outside gene matches: 5. Per germline, CDR1 SGHAT and CDR2 FQNNGV. This CDR3 is built from 15 residues. Assay used: immunoSEQ multiplex PCR; TCRdb lists only in-frame clones, some missing. The sample gives around 550,000 clones, about 95% of which show up once; under 0.06% is in the top ten. The TCR originated in a woman aged 25 to 45 in good health. Source material: naive CD4+ T cells sorted from blood. The subset here: CD45RA+ positively selected. The chain joins TRBV11-2 to TRBJ2-3, with 13 bases lining up with TRBD2. CDR3: CASSPTSGREDTQYF. Written as DNA, the CDR3 is TGTGCCAGCAGCCCAACTAGCGGGAGGGAGGATACGCAGTATTTT.